This TCR beta chain is from a study of neurological immune-mediated disorders. Unsorted libraries were prepared from 2 million PBMCs held at -80 C. TCRdb fed the 5' RACE reads into MiXCR, producing one record per CDR3 protein. The table lists roughly 23,000 distinct CDR3 sequences, 8.5% to 12% of them singletons. Germline values: CDR1 SGHRS, CDR2 YFSETQ. The ends lost 4 bases at V and 9 bases at J; junction bases unmatched: 12. The CDR3 length is 16 residues. Points from the study as a whole: The level of TCR clonal expansion was highest in patients with HTLV-1-associated myelopathy and lowest in multiple sclerosis, where it fell below the level seen in healthy controls.

This clonotype came up many times. The antigen remains unidentified. The sequencing input was PBMCs. This sequence joins TRBV5-1 and TRBJ2-1, with 11 bases lining up with TRBD2. The TCR comes from a woman aged 60 to 75 with HTLV-1-associated myelopathy (HAM/TSP). The CDR3 DNA reads as TGCGCCAGCAGCCCCAGAAACACCGGGACTAGCGGTGAGCAGTTCTTC. It is translated as CASSPRNTGTSGEQFF.